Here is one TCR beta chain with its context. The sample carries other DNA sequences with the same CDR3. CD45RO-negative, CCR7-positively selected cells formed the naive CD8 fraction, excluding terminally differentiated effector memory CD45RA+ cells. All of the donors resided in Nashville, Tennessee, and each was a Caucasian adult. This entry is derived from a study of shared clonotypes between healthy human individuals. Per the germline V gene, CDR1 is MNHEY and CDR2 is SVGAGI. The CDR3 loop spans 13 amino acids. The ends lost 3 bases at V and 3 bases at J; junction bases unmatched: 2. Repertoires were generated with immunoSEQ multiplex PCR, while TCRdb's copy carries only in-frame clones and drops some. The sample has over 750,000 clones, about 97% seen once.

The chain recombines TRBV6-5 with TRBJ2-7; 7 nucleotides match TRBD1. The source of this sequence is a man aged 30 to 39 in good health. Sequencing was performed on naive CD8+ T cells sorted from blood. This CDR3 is CASSYDRDYEQYF. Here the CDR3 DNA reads TGTGCCAGCAGTTATGACAGGGACTACGAGCAGTACTTC.